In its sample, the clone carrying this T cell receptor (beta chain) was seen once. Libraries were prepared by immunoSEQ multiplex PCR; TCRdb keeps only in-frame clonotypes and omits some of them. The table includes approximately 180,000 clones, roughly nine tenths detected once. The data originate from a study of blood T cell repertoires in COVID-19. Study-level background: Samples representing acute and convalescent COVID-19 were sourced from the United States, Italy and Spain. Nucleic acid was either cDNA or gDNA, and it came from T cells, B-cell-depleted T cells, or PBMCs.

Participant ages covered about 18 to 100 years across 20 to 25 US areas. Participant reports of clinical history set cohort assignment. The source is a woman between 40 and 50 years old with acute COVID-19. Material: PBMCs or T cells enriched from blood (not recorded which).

The CDR3 DNA sequence: TGTGCCAGCAGTTTCACCCGGGACTCAGCCTACGAGCAGTACTTC. Its protein product is CASSFTRDSAYEQYF. The chain recombines TRBV28 with TRBJ2-7; D is possibly TRBD2 (6 bases). CDR1 is MDHEN, CDR2 SYDVKM, per germline. The CDR3 covers 15 residues. V lost 3 bases and J lost 2, with 14 bases in between.